Here is one T cell receptor beta chain with its context. Its antigen is not identified. This CDR3 contains 16 residues. V lost 0 bases and J 7 bases, leaving 18 bases between the germline ends. Germline V CDR1 and CDR2: LGHNA, YNFKEQ. TCRdb analysed the 5' RACE reads with MiXCR anew, one entry per CDR3 protein. The data contain fewer than 350,000 distinct CDR3 sequences, approximately 8.4% of them singletons. These data belong to a study of T-cell memory formation after mild COVID-19. Whole-study results and caveats: Among contracting clones, CD4+ were mainly CM/EM and CD8+ enriched in EMRA.

This chain joins TRBV4-2 and TRBJ1-2; possibly TRBD1 for D (5 bases). The source is a man aged 18 to 35 who had mild COVID-19 (a few samples of this study predate the infection). Cell type and time point are not known. The sample was PBMCs or a T cell subset sorted from them (not recorded which). The CDR3, as DNA: TGTGCCAGCAGCCAAGATTCGAACAGGCCAATTGGTGGCTACACCTTC. This encodes CASSQDSNRPIGGYTF.